The 30 T cell receptor beta chains presented below share a single source sample, sequenced in a study of regulatory T cells in long-lasting Graves disease. Time point defined: newly diagnosed GD, antithyroid drugs for less than 3 months. PBMC-derived RNA was used for the TCR library. Libraries of TCR beta came from iRepertoire HTBI primers plus Arm-PCR of CDR3 regions. TCRdb ran MiXCR on the multiplex PCR reads and lists one entry per CDR3 protein. Among approximately 230,000 distinct CDR3 sequences listed, around 17% were seen once. The source material was peripheral blood mononuclear cells (PBMCs), sampled at new diagnosis, from a patient treated with antithyroid drugs. These receptors originate from a female donor with Graves disease.

The chain recombines TRBV30 with TRBJ2-3; D might be TRBD2 (6 bases). The germline V and J ends were trimmed by 6 bases and 1 base, with 11 bases remaining between them. Germline CDR1 reads GTSNPN; CDR2 reads SVGIG (reference sequence). This CDR3 region has 13 residues. This CDR3 is CACPGVGTDTQYF. CDR3 coding DNA: TGTGCCTGTCCGGGAGTTGGCACAGATACGCAGTATTTT.

This CDR3 reads CASSLDGGNYGYTF. The CDR3 DNA follows: TGTGCCAGCAGCCTCGATGGGGGTAACTATGGCTACACCTTC. The rearrangement joins TRBV7-8 to TRBJ1-2; the D gene is possibly TRBD1 (5 bases). Trimming pared 5 bases from V and 1 base from J, leaving 11 bases between. In germline, CDR1 is SGHVS, CDR2 FQNEAQ. The CDR3 length is 14 residues.

Only a few counts were recorded for this clonotype. In nucleotides, the CDR3 is TGTGCCAGCAGTGAAAAGAGGTCAGGGACCGGGGAGCTGTTTTTT. Translated, it gives CASSEKRSGTGELFF. This chain connects TRBV6-2 or TRBV6-3 to TRBJ2-2, with D possibly TRBD1 on 5 matching bases. The CDR3 extends over 15 amino acids. CDR1 is MNHEY and CDR2 is SVGEGT in the germline V gene. Trimming took off 5 bases at V and 5 bases at J, with 15 bases between the two ends.

This clonotype has a count of ten or more. The chain joins TRBV20-1 to TRBJ1-5, with D tentatively TRBD1 (6 bases). Germline CDR1 reads DFQATT; CDR2 reads SNEGSKA (reference sequence). V lost 0 bases and J 3 bases, leaving 9 bases between the germline ends. This CDR3 has 14 amino acids. The CDR3 is CSARDSGVNQPQHF. CDR3 coding DNA: TGCAGTGCTAGAGATTCAGGGGTCAATCAGCCCCAGCATTTT.

At least ten counts were recorded for this clonotype. V and J are TRBV30 and TRBJ1-1, with 7 nucleotides matching TRBD1. The CDR3 covers 15 residues. Germline V CDR1 and CDR2: GTSNPN, SVGIG (reference sequence). V lost 3 bases and J lost 0; bases outside the gene matches: 7. The CDR3 sequence is CAWRDDRALNTEAFF. DNA of the CDR3: TGTGCCTGGAGAGATGACAGGGCGCTGAACACTGAAGCTTTCTTT.

This clonotype was counted many times. The gene calls are TRBV6-5 and TRBJ1-1, with D unclear. The germline gives CDR1 MNHEY, CDR2 SVGAGI. The V end was cut by 3 bases, the J end by 11 bases, with 16 bases between. The CDR3 runs 13 residues. The CDR3 DNA is TGTGCCAGCAGTTATGCGGGGATCCAGCGTGCTTTCTTT. It specifies CASSYAGIQRAFF.

This clonotype has just a few counts. A far more abundant clone sits one base away, making this likely a read error. The chain carries TRBV11-2 and TRBJ2-5, with TRBD1 matching 7 bases. The CDR3 runs 14 residues. V was pared by 5 bases and J by 9 bases, with 12 bases of the junction left unmatched. Germline V lookup: CDR1 SGHAT, CDR2 FQNNGV. CDR3 residues: CASSADRDGKAQYF. The CDR3 DNA follows: TGTGCCAGCAGCGCCGACAGGGACGGGAAGGCCCAGTACTTC.

There are a few counts of this clonotype. The chain joins TRBV10-2 to TRBJ1-2, with D maybe TRBD1 (5 bases). The length of the CDR3 is 14 residues. V lost 2 bases and J lost 8, with 15 bases in between. The germline V gene has CDR1 WSHSY and CDR2 SAAADI. CDR3 sequence (DNA): TGCGCCAGCAGTGAGGCTGGGGAACGGGGCGGCTACACCTTC. Translated: CASSEAGERGGYTF.

This clonotype was found many times. The CDR3 protein is CASSSHLAGGRETQYF. The DNA of the CDR3 is TGTGCCAGCAGCTCGCATCTAGCGGGAGGGCGAGAGACCCAGTACTTC. The genes are TRBV7-2 and TRBJ2-5; 12 bases fit TRBD2. This CDR3 contains 16 residues. Per the germline V gene, CDR1 is SGHTA and CDR2 is FQGNSA. Trimming removed 4 bases from V and 4 bases from J; junction bases left unmatched: 7.

Many counts were recorded for this clonotype. The J gene is TRBJ2-3, the V gene TRBV7-6; D is possibly TRBD2 (7 bases). V was pared by 7 bases and J by 4 bases, with 21 bases between. The CDR3 is made up of 16 amino acids. Germline CDR1 reads SGHVS; CDR2 reads FNYEAQ. The CDR3, as DNA: TGTGCCAGCACCAGGGGCGGGAGCAGTTGGGCAGATACGCAGTATTTT. Translating it yields CASTRGGSSWADTQYF.

There are many counts of this clonotype. The rearrangement uses TRBV11-2 and TRBJ2-5; D remains ambiguous. The CDR3 spans 13 residues. Per germline, CDR1 SGHAT and CDR2 FQNNGV. Trimming stripped 0 bases from V and 5 bases from J, with 7 bases between. The DNA for the CDR3 is TGTGCCAGCAGCTTAGAACCCCGGGAGACCCAGTACTTC. Translating it yields CASSLEPRETQYF.

This clonotype was counted ten times or more. The chain carries TRBV4-3 and TRBJ2-7; D is tentatively TRBD1 or TRBD2 (5 bases each). CDR1 LGHNA and CDR2 YSLEER come from the germline V gene. V was pared by 4 bases and J by 0 bases, with 13 bases between. This CDR3 contains 15 residues. This CDR3 is CASSPREQASYEQYF. In DNA form, the CDR3 reads TGCGCCAGCAGCCCCCGGGAACAGGCCTCCTACGAGCAGTACTTC.

This chain connects TRBV29-1 to TRBJ2-1, with 8 bases fitting TRBD1. CDR1 is SQVTM and CDR2 is ANQGSEA in the germline V gene. The CDR3 length is 11 residues. V lost 8 bases to trimming and J lost 10 bases; unmatched junction nucleotides: 7. The CDR3 spells CSLSAGGEQFF. CDR3 nucleotide sequence: TGCAGCTTATCGGCAGGGGGCGAGCAGTTCTTC.

This clonotype has at least ten counts. The chain recombines TRBV12-3 or TRBV12-4 with TRBJ2-1; 7 nucleotides agree with TRBD1. The V gene end was trimmed by 10 bases and the J gene end by 3 bases; junction bases not matched to a gene: 9. The CDR3 covers 14 residues. The CDR3 spells CAISNRGSYNEQFF. CDR3 sequence (DNA): TGTGCCATCTCGAACAGGGGCAGCTACAATGAGCAGTTCTTC.

There are many counts of this clonotype. Here the CDR3 DNA reads TGCAGTGCTAGTAACCCTCATCAGGGGGGGACTGAAGCTTTCTTT. It is translated as CSASNPHQGGTEAFF. V gene TRBV20-1 combines with J gene TRBJ1-1; 7 nucleotides align to TRBD1. Germline lookup yields CDR1 DFQATT and CDR2 SNEGSKA (reference sequence). The junction had 12 bases not matched to a gene; V was cut back by 3 bases and J by 5 bases. The length of the CDR3 is 15 residues.

This clonotype has a count of ten or more. V and J are TRBV4-3 and TRBJ2-5; possible D gene TRBD1, 6 bases. Trimming removed 0 bases from V and 1 base from J, with 9 bases in between. Germline CDR1 and CDR2: LGHNA and YSLEER. The CDR3 covers 15 residues. CDR3 residues: CASSQDTGPQETQYF. The CDR3 region has the DNA TGCGCCAGCAGCCAAGATACAGGGCCCCAAGAGACCCAGTACTTC.

Points on this clonotype: The junction shows a germline mismatch at one end, possibly a read error. This chain joins TRBV2 and TRBJ2-1, with D tentatively TRBD1 (5 bases). The germline CDR1 and CDR2 sequences are SNHLY and FYNNEI. The CDR3 totals 14 residues. CDR3 protein: CASPSLQGNNEQFF. The CDR3 bases are TGTGCCAGCCCTAGTCTGCAGGGAAACAACGAGCAGTTCTTC. Full variable domain (missing parts from reference TRBV2 and TRBJ2-1): EPEVTQTPSHQVTQMGQEVILRCVPISNHLYFYWYRQILGQKVEFLVSFYNNEISEKSEIFDDQFSVERPDGSNFTLKIRSTKLEDSAMYFCASPSLQGNNEQFFGPGTRLTVL.

This clonotype was seen repeatedly, ten times or more. This sequence joins TRBV7-2 and TRBJ1-2, with 11 bases lining up with TRBD1. The CDR3 length is 15 residues. V trimming: 7 bases; J trimming: 8 bases; junction bases outside the gene matches: 12. Germline CDR1 and CDR2: SGHTA and FQGNSA. The CDR3 nucleotides read TGTGCCAGCACCTTTTTGGGACAGGGGGAGATCGGCTACACCTTC. As protein: CASTFLGQGEIGYTF.

This clonotype occurred many times. V and J are TRBV27 and TRBJ1-4; 8 bases are shared with TRBD1. This CDR3 has 14 amino acids. Trimming took 4 bases from V and 7 from J; bases not matched to a gene: 5. Germline CDR1 is MNHEY and CDR2 is SMNVEV (reference sequence). CDR3 residues: CASSWRQGSEKLFF. For the CDR3, the DNA is TGTGCCAGCAGTTGGAGACAGGGGAGTGAAAAACTGTTTTTT.

This clonotype was detected ten times or more. The chain joins TRBV30 to TRBJ2-2, with TRBD2 identical over 12 bases. V was pared by 4 bases and J by 7 bases, with 4 bases of the junction left unmatched. The germline V gene has CDR1 GTSNPN and CDR2 SVGIG (reference sequence). The CDR3 extends over 14 amino acids. CDR3 residues: CAWKQGLAGGELFF. As DNA, the CDR3 is TGTGCCTGGAAGCAGGGACTAGCGGGCGGGGAGCTGTTTTTT.

Concerning this clonotype itself: One base away lies a much larger clone, so this may be a sequencing read error. The chain uses TRBV11-3 and TRBJ1-3, with 7 bases that match TRBD1. V shed 5 bases and J 4 bases; nucleotides not matched to a gene: 8. The germline V gene has CDR1 SGHNT and CDR2 YENEEA. The CDR3 totals 15 residues. CDR3 DNA sequence: TGTGCCAGCAGCCAGGGAGGGGGCCGAGGAAACACCATATATTTT. Encoded protein: CASSQGGGRGNTIYF.

This clonotype showed up just a few times. V gene TRBV20-1 combines with J gene TRBJ1-1; maybe TRBD1 (5 bases). Germline CDR1 and CDR2: DFQATT and SNEGSKA (reference sequence). This CDR3 has 12 residues. The V end lost 6 bases, the J end lost 2 bases, and 10 bases lay between the germline ends. CDR3 region: CSAGGTNTEAFF. CDR3 bases: TGCAGTGCGGGCGGGACTAACACTGAAGCTTTCTTT.

Many counts were recorded for this clonotype. The chain is built from TRBV7-2 and TRBJ1-2; TRBD1 might be the D (5 bases). The length of the CDR3 is 14 residues. CDR1 SGHTA and CDR2 FQGNSA come from the germline V gene. V lost 7 bases to trimming and J lost 0 bases, with 12 bases between them. The CDR3 coding sequence is TGTGCCAGCAAGCTGACAGAAACTAACTATGGCTACACCTTC. This gives the protein CASKLTETNYGYTF.

The sample holds many counts of this clonotype. The chain joins TRBV28 to TRBJ1-2; D perhaps matches TRBD1 (6 bases). This CDR3 spans 13 amino acids. Trimming removed 8 bases from V and 4 bases from J, with 14 bases in between. Germline V gene sequence: CDR1 MDHEN, CDR2 SYDVKM. DNA for the CDR3: TGTGCCAGCCTGGATGGGGGCCTCTATGGCTACACCTTC. As protein: CASLDGGLYGYTF.

This clonotype came up many times. The chain employs TRBV12-3 or TRBV12-4 and TRBJ1-6; D not resolved. This CDR3 spans 14 amino acids. V was clipped by 2 bases and J by 5 bases, with 7 bases between them. The CDR3 DNA reads TGTGCCAGCAGTTTAATGCAGAATAATTCACCCCTCCACTTT. As protein: CASSLMQNNSPLHF.

In this sample, this clonotype turned up many times. The gene calls are TRBV20-1 and TRBJ1-4; D remains ambiguous. Germline CDR1 DFQATT, CDR2 SNEGSKA (reference sequence). The CDR3 length is 14 residues. Trimming took 0 bases from V and 0 from J, leaving 5 bases between them. This CDR3 reads CSARESATNEKLFF. CDR3 coding DNA: TGCAGTGCTAGAGAGTCCGCAACTAATGAAAAACTGTTTTTT.

This clonotype has ten or more counts. This chain uses TRBV7-2 with TRBJ2-4; 10 bases fit TRBD1. This CDR3 comprises 14 residues. Germline CDR1 is SGHTA and CDR2 is FQGNSA. Trimming cost V 4 bases and J 8 bases; bases outside gene matches: 5. The CDR3 spells CASSSGQGLDIQYF. Here the CDR3 DNA reads TGTGCCAGCAGCTCGGGACAGGGGCTTGACATTCAGTACTTC.

This clonotype was observed many times. The genes are TRBV12-3 or TRBV12-4 and TRBJ2-5, with 12 bases that match TRBD1. The closer fit of TRBJ2-1 to the DNA end suggests the J call may be wrong. This CDR3 comprises 16 residues. The CDR3 bases are TGTGCCAGCAGTTTAGGGGACAGGGGGCTTAGACTCTCGCAGTTCTTC. Its protein is CASSLGDRGLRLSQFF.

This clonotype showed up many times. V is TRBV5-6 and J is TRBJ2-5; perhaps TRBD2 as D (6 bases). Germline lookup yields CDR1 SGHDT and CDR2 YYEEEE. The CDR3 is 15 residues long. The ends were cut back, 1 base at V and 4 bases at J, with 14 bases in the middle. CDR3 amino acids: CASSLQLAGSETQYF. The CDR3 nucleotides read TGTGCCAGCAGCTTGCAATTGGCGGGGTCAGAGACCCAGTACTTC.

This clonotype was detected ten times or more. CDR3 sequence: CASSGGDGTYEQYF. CDR3 coding DNA: TGTGCCAGCAGCGGGGGAGACGGTACCTACGAGCAGTACTTC. The rearrangement uses TRBV9 and TRBJ2-7, with D possibly TRBD2 on 5 matching bases. The ends were cut back, 3 bases at V and 2 bases at J, with 12 bases in the middle. The CDR3 has 14 residues. CDR1 and CDR2 from the germline V gene are SGDLS and YYNGEE.